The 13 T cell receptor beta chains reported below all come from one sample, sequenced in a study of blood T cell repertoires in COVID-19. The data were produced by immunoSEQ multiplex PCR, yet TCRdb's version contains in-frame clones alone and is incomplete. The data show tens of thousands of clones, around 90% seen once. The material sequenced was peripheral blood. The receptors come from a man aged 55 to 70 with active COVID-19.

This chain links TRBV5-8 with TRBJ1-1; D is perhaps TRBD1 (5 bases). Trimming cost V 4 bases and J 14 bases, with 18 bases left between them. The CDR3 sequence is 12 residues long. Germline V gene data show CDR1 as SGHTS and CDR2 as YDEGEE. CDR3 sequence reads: CASSTEGPGLFF. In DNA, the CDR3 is TGTGCCAGCAGCACGGAGGGGCCAGGCTTATTCTTT.

The CDR3 region has the DNA TGCGCCAGCAGCTTGGGGCCGATGAACACCGGGGAGCTGTTTTTT. Translated, it gives CASSLGPMNTGELFF. The J gene is TRBJ2-2, the V gene TRBV5-1, with no clear D. From germline, CDR1 is SGHRS and CDR2 YFSETQ. V was trimmed by 0 bases and J by 1 base, leaving 7 bases between them. The CDR3 is 15 residues long.

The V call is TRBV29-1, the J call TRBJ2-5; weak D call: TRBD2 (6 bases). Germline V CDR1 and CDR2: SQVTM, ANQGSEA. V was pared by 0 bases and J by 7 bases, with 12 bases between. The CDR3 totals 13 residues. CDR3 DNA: TGCAGCGTTGAAGAACCGGGGGTTGGGACCCAGTACTTC. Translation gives CSVEEPGVGTQYF.

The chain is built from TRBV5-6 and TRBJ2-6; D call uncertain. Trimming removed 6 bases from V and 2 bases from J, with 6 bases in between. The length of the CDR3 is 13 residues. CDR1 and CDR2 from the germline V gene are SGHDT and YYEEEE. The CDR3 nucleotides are TGTGCCAGCACTCTTCCTGGGGCCAACGTCCTGACTTTC. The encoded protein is CASTLPGANVLTF.

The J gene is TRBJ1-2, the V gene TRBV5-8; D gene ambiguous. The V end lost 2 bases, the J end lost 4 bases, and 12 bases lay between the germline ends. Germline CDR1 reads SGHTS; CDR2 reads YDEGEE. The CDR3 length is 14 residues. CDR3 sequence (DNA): TGTGCCAGCAGCTTACCGGCCTCGGGCTATGGCTACACCTTC. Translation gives CASSLPASGYGYTF.

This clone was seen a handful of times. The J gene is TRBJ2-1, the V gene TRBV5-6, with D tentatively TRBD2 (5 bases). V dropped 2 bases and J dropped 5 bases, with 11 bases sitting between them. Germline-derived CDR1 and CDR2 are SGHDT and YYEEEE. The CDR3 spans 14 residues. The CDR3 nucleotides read TGTGCCAGCAGCTTCGAGCGGAGAAACAATGAGCAGTTCTTC. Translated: CASSFERRNNEQFF.

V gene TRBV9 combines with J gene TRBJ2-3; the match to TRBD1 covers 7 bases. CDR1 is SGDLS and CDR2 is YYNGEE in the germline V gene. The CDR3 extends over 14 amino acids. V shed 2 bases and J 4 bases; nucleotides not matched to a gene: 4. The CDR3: CASSVGQVADTQYF. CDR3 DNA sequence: TGTGCCAGCAGCGTTGGACAGGTCGCAGATACGCAGTATTTT. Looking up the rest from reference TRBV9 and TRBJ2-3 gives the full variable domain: DSGVTQTPKHLITATGQRVTLRCSPRSGDLSVYWYQQSLDQGLQFLIQYYNGEERAKGNILERFSAQQFPDLHSELNLSSLELGDSALYFCASSVGQVADTQYFGPGTRLTVL.

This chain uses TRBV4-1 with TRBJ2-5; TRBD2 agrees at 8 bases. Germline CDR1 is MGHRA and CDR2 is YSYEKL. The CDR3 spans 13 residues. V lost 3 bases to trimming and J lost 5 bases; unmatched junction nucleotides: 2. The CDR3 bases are TGCGCCAGCAGCCAGACTAGCGCGGAGACCCAGTACTTC. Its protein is CASSQTSAETQYF.

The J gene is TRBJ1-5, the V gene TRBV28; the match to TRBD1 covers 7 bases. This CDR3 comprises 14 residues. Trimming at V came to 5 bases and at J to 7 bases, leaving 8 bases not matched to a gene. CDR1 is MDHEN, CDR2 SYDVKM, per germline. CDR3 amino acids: CASSNRQGGQPQHF. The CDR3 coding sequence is TGTGCCAGCAGTAATCGACAGGGTGGCCAGCCCCAGCATTTT.

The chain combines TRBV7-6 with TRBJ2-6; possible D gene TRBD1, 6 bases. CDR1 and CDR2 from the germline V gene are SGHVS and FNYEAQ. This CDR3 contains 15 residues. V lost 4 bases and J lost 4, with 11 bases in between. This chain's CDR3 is CASSSRGSGANVLTF. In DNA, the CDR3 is TGTGCCAGCAGCTCAAGGGGGTCCGGGGCCAACGTCCTGACTTTC.

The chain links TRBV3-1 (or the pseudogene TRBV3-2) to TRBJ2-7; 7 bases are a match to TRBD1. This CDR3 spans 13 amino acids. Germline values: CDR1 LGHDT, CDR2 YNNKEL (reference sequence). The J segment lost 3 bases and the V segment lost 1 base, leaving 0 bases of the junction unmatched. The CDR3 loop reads CASSQGQGYEQYF. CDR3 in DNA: TGTGCCAGCAGCCAAGGACAGGGCTACGAGCAGTACTTC.

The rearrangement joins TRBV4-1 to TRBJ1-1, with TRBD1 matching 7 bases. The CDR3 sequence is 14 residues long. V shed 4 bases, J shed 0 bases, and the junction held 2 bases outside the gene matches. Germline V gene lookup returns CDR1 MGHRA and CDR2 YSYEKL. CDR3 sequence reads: CASSLGGMNTEAFF. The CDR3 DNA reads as TGCGCCAGCAGCCTAGGGGGCATGAACACTGAAGCTTTCTTT.

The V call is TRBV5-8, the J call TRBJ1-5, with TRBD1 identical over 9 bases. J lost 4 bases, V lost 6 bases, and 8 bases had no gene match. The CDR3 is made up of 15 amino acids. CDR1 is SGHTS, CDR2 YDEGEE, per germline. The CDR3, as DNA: TGTGCCAGCAAGAAAACAGGGGGCGGAAATCAGCCCCAGCATTTT. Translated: CASKKTGGGNQPQHF.